One and the same sample provided the 20 T cell receptor beta chains below, sequenced in a study of shared clonotypes between healthy human individuals. CD8 cells classed as naive were CD45RO-negative and positively selected for CCR7, excluding terminally differentiated effector memory CD45RA+ cells. Measured with immunoSEQ multiplex PCR; TCRdb has only the in-frame clones, and not every one. The table records about 2.1 million clones, just under 95% of them present only once. What was sequenced was naive CD8+ T cells from PBMCs. Receptors originate from a young man in good health. Some clones in this sample may be carry-over from other donors' samples.

The chain combines TRBV11-2 with TRBJ2-2, with no clear D. Per germline, CDR1 SGHAT and CDR2 FQNNGV. V gave up 9 bases and J gave up 6 bases, with 26 bases separating them. CDR3 length equals 17 residues. The CDR3, as DNA: TGTGCCAGTACCACCCCCAATAATTATAAGGTACCCGGGGAGCTGTTTTTT. It yields the protein CASTTPNNYKVPGELFF.

The chain uses TRBV5-4 and TRBJ2-7, with 7 bases fitting TRBD1. CDR1 is SGHNT and CDR2 is YYREEE in the germline V gene (reference sequence). The CDR3 has 15 amino acids. V lost 4 bases and J lost 4; bases outside the gene matches: 11. Here the CDR3 reads CASSTRQGNWYEQYF. CDR3 nucleotides: TGTGCCAGCAGCACTCGACAGGGTAATTGGTACGAGCAGTACTTC.

V is TRBV27 and J is TRBJ2-1, with 14 positions matching TRBD2. Germline-derived CDR1 and CDR2 are MNHEY and SMNVEV (reference sequence). V gave up 2 bases and J gave up 9 bases; unmatched junction bases: 6. The CDR3 length is 16 residues. This chain's CDR3 is CASSLRLAGGPGEQFF. The CDR3 coding sequence is TGTGCCAGCAGTTTAAGACTAGCGGGAGGGCCGGGTGAGCAGTTCTTC.

With respect to this clone: The junction departs from germline at one end; a sequencing error may be responsible. The V gene is TRBV19, the J gene TRBJ1-5; TRBD1 matches at 12 bases. The CDR3 spans 17 residues. Germline CDR1 and CDR2: LNHDA and SQIVND (reference sequence). CDR3 sequence (DNA): TGTGCCAGCTCGGGGGACAGGGGGCGTTTTAGCCATCAGCCCCAGCATTTT. Amino acids: CASSGDRGRFSHQPQHF.

V usage is TRBV30 and J usage is TRBJ2-7; D is unclear. The CDR3 totals 16 residues. V lost 0 bases and J 0 bases, leaving 15 bases between the germline ends. Germline loops: CDR1 GTSNPN, CDR2 SVGIG (reference sequence). In nucleotides, the CDR3 is TGTGCCTGGAGTGTACCGCGCCGGGCCGCCTCCTACGAGCAGTACTTC. This sequence encodes CAWSVPRRAASYEQYF.

Comment on this clone: Other DNA sequences within the sample encode an identical CDR3. The chain has TRBV9 and TRBJ2-1; D gene ambiguous. The CDR3 contains 12 residues. The V and J ends lost 0 bases and 5 bases respectively, with 3 bases between them. The germline gives CDR1 SGDLS, CDR2 YYNGEE. The CDR3 protein is CASSVGNNEQFF. The CDR3 DNA reads as TGTGCCAGCAGCGTAGGTAACAATGAGCAGTTCTTC.

The J gene is TRBJ2-1, the V gene TRBV29-1, with TRBD2 identical over 13 bases. The CDR3 loop spans 14 amino acids. Germline CDR1 is SQVTM and CDR2 is ANQGSEA. V shed 3 bases, J shed 8 bases, and the junction held 4 bases outside the gene matches. Written as DNA, the CDR3 is TGCAGCGTTGAGGGGACTAGCGGGATCCATGAGCAGTTCTTC. Protein product: CSVEGTSGIHEQFF.

The rearrangement uses TRBV6-1 and TRBJ2-7; 7 bases match TRBD2. V gave up 6 bases and J gave up 2 bases; unmatched junction bases: 7. Germline V gene sequence: CDR1 MNHNS, CDR2 SASEGT. This CDR3 spans 14 amino acids. As DNA, the CDR3 is TGTGCCAGCAGCGCCTGGGACTACACCTACGAGCAGTACTTC. It translates to CASSAWDYTYEQYF.

This sequence joins TRBV7-9 and TRBJ2-7; 8 bases agree with TRBD2. Germline lookup yields CDR1 SEHNR and CDR2 FQNEAQ (reference sequence). Trimming took 6 bases from V and 6 from J; bases not matched to a gene: 13. This CDR3 has 15 residues. The CDR3 is CASRASGSGGSEQYF. In DNA, the CDR3 is TGTGCCAGCAGGGCCAGCGGGAGTGGTGGCTCCGAGCAGTACTTC.

Only one count was recorded for this clone. Other nucleotide sequences in the sample specify the same CDR3. The chain uses TRBV9 and TRBJ2-3; D gene uncertain. V lost 6 bases, J lost 0 bases, and 5 bases lay in between. Per germline, CDR1 SGDLS and CDR2 YYNGEE. The CDR3 length is 12 residues. The CDR3 protein is CASTPSTDTQYF. The CDR3 DNA follows: TGTGCCAGCACACCAAGCACAGATACGCAGTATTTT.

The V call is TRBV5-5, the J call TRBJ2-7; 12 nucleotides align to TRBD2. The length of the CDR3 is 16 residues. Germline trimming cut 2 bases from V and 0 bases from J; bases unmatched to any gene: 3. Germline V gene data show CDR1 as SGHKS and CDR2 as YYEKEE (reference sequence). The CDR3 region is CASSLRLAGVSYEQYF. The CDR3, as DNA: TGTGCCAGCAGCTTACGACTAGCGGGAGTCTCCTACGAGCAGTACTTC.

The chain has TRBV9 and TRBJ2-7; tentative D call: TRBD1 (6 bases). The CDR3 length is 14 residues. The V gene's germline CDR1 is SGDLS and CDR2 YYNGEE. Trimming took 3 bases from V and 7 from J, leaving 17 bases between them. CDR3 loop: CASSATGSFEEQYF. The CDR3 DNA is TGTGCCAGCAGCGCAACAGGGAGCTTTGAAGAGCAGTACTTC.

About this clone: Other nucleotide sequences from this sample produce the same CDR3. This rearrangement joins TRBV9 to TRBJ1-2; 9 bases agree with TRBD1. CDR3 length: 14 amino acids. V dropped 2 bases and J dropped 2; count of bases not matched to a gene: 1. Germline loops: CDR1 SGDLS, CDR2 YYNGEE. The CDR3 reads CASSVGTGNYGYTF. CDR3 nucleotide sequence: TGTGCCAGCAGCGTCGGGACAGGGAACTATGGCTACACCTTC.

V and J are TRBV6-5 and TRBJ1-2, with a possible D match to TRBD1 (6 bases). CDR1 is MNHEY and CDR2 is SVGAGI in the germline V gene. This CDR3 contains 15 residues. V dropped 7 bases and J dropped 4 bases, with 19 bases sitting between them. This CDR3 reads CASTPRGPLGYGYTF. The CDR3 DNA reads as TGTGCCAGCACCCCCAGGGGCCCTCTGGGCTATGGCTACACCTTC.

The V and J genes are TRBV9 and TRBJ2-7, with TRBD2 matching over 7 bases. The CDR3 consists of 14 residues. With V trimmed by 3 bases and J by 3 bases, 6 bases remained unmatched. The germline CDR1 and CDR2 sequences are SGDLS and YYNGEE. CDR3 amino acids: CASSATSRNYEQYF. The CDR3 DNA sequence: TGTGCCAGCAGCGCGACTAGCCGGAACTACGAGCAGTACTTC. The whole variable domain, remainder taken from reference TRBV9 and TRBJ2-7, is DSGVTQTPKHLITATGQRVTLRCSPRSGDLSVYWYQQSLDQGLQFLIQYYNGEERAKGNILERFSAQQFPDLHSELNLSSLELGDSALYFCASSATSRNYEQYFGPGTRLTVT.

As to this clone: The same CDR3 arises from other DNA sequences in this sample as well. The J gene is TRBJ2-7, the V gene TRBV7-3, with D unresolved. The CDR3 spans 14 residues. CDR1 is SGHTA, CDR2 FQGTGA, per germline. Trimming took 5 bases from V and 0 from J, leaving 11 bases between them. CDR3 residues: CASSPTSGSYEQYF. The CDR3 DNA reads TGTGCCAGCAGCCCGACCTCGGGCTCCTACGAGCAGTACTTC.

The chain carries TRBV11-2 and TRBJ1-1, with D possibly matching TRBD1 (6 bases). V lost 1 base and J lost 3, with 12 bases in between. Germline values: CDR1 SGHAT, CDR2 FQNNGV. The CDR3 has 15 amino acids. CDR3 nucleotides: TGTGCCAGCAGCTTAGGAAGGACAGCCGACACTGAAGCTTTCTTT. Its protein is CASSLGRTADTEAFF.

The V call is TRBV6-5, the J call TRBJ2-7, with 8 bases identical to TRBD1. This CDR3 is built from 15 residues. J was trimmed by 0 bases and V by 8 bases; bases with no gene match: 9. Germline CDR1 MNHEY, CDR2 SVGAGI. CDR3 DNA sequence: TGTGCCAGCGGGATGACAGGGGCCAGCTCCTACGAGCAGTACTTC. It translates to CASGMTGASSYEQYF.

Here the CDR3 reads CASKLSWGGRNEQFF. In DNA form, the CDR3 reads TGTGCCAGCAAACTATCTTGGGGGGGGCGGAATGAGCAGTTCTTC. The rearrangement joins TRBV28 to TRBJ2-1; D may be TRBD2 (7 bases). The length of the CDR3 is 15 residues. With 7 bases removed from V and 7 bases from J, the gap between germline ends came to 20 bases. Germline V lookup: CDR1 MDHEN, CDR2 SYDVKM.

V is TRBV28 and J is TRBJ2-2, with D unclear. Trimming took off 8 bases at V and 1 base at J, with 11 bases between the two ends. CDR1 is MDHEN, CDR2 SYDVKM, per germline. The CDR3 is made up of 14 amino acids. The CDR3 nucleotides are TGTGCCAGCGGTCCCGCGGAGAACACCGGGGAGCTGTTTTTT. It yields the protein CASGPAENTGELFF. The whole variable domain, remainder taken from reference TRBV28 and TRBJ2-2, is DVKVTQSSRYLVKRTGEKVFLECVQDMDHENMFWYRQDPGLGLRLIYFSYDVKMKEKGDIPEGYSVSREKKERFSLILESASTNQTSMYLCASGPAENTGELFFGEGSRLTVL.